These 10 T cell receptor beta chains originate from one sample sequenced in a study of response to subunit inactivated influenza vaccine. MiXCR, applied by TCRdb to the RT-PCR reads, yields one record per CDR3 protein. The sample has 530,000 or so distinct CDR3 sequences; around 25% are singletons. This sample comprised CD4+ T cells sorted from PBMCs, obtained roughly 5 days after vaccination. Receptors were obtained from a man aged 50-59 years who received an inactivated influenza vaccine.

The chain couples TRBV5-5 to TRBJ2-7; D call uncertain. Germline-derived CDR1 and CDR2 are SGHKS and YYEKEE (reference sequence). V lost 1 base, J lost 6 bases, and 11 bases lay in between. There are 13 residues in the CDR3. The CDR3 region has the DNA TGTGCCAGCAGCTTGATCGGCCCCGGCGAGCAGTACTTC. Protein product: CASSLIGPGEQYF.

This chain connects TRBV20-1 to TRBJ2-3, with 15 positions matching TRBD2. J gave up 0 bases and V 6 bases, and 4 bases lay outside the gene matches. Germline-derived CDR1 and CDR2 are DFQATT and SNEGSKA (reference sequence). The CDR3 has 16 amino acids. DNA for the CDR3: TGCAGTGCAACGGGACTAGCGGGGGGAAGCACAGATACGCAGTATTTT. Its protein is CSATGLAGGSTDTQYF.

V is TRBV28 and J is TRBJ2-7; D is possibly TRBD2 (5 bases). CDR3 length equals 12 residues. The V end lost 8 bases, the J end lost 1 base, and 9 bases lay between the germline ends. From germline, CDR1 is MDHEN and CDR2 SYDVKM. Here the CDR3 reads CASGRASYEQYF. The CDR3 DNA reads as TGTGCCAGCGGGAGAGCATCCTACGAGCAGTACTTC.

V gene TRBV24-1 combines with J gene TRBJ2-3, with TRBD1 identical over 8 bases. Germline V CDR1 and CDR2: KGHDR, SFDVKD. The CDR3 sequence is 14 residues long. The V and J ends lost 6 bases and 3 bases, in that order; junction bases with no gene match: 4. The CDR3 DNA follows: TGTGCCACCAGTCCCAGGGGGCCAACAGATACGCAGTATTTT. Protein product: CATSPRGPTDTQYF.

This clonotype was counted ten times or more. This chain joins TRBV4-1 and TRBJ1-2; weak D call: TRBD1 (6 bases). Looked up from germline, CDR1 is MGHRA and CDR2 is YSYEKL. The CDR3 is 14 amino acids. Trimming removed 1 base at V and 8 bases at J, with 14 bases between. This CDR3 reads CASSQGSGAGGYTF. The CDR3 nucleotides are TGCGCCAGCAGCCAAGGGTCAGGGGCTGGCGGCTACACCTTC.

The chain recombines TRBV29-1 with TRBJ2-1; 7 positions match TRBD2. The CDR3 totals 14 residues. Germline CDR1 SQVTM, CDR2 ANQGSEA. J was trimmed by 5 bases and V by 6 bases; bases with no gene match: 10. The CDR3 nucleotides read TGCAGCGTCTTACTAGCGTATAAAAACAATGAGCAGTTCTTC. Translation gives CSVLLAYKNNEQFF.

This sequence joins TRBV7-9 and TRBJ1-6; D call uncertain. V was clipped by 2 bases and J by 5 bases, with 7 bases between them. This CDR3 region has 14 residues. Per germline, CDR1 SEHNR and CDR2 FQNEAQ (reference sequence). CDR3 nucleotide sequence: TGTGCCAGCAGCTTATGGACGGATAATTCACCCCTCCACTTT. It is translated as CASSLWTDNSPLHF. The full variable domain, its missing parts supplied by reference TRBV7-9 and TRBJ1-6, is DTGVSQNPRHKITKRGQNVTFRCDPISEHNRLYWYRQTLGQGPEFLTYFQNEAQLEKSRLLSDRFSAERPKGSFSTLEIQRTEQGDSAMYLCASSLWTDNSPLHFGNGTRLTVT.

This clonotype was detected only a few times. The CDR3 reads CASSQQGRATLDSGELFF. The CDR3 nucleotides read TGCGCCAGCAGCCAGCAGGGGAGGGCAACACTAGATTCCGGGGAGCTGTTTTTT. The chain joins TRBV4-1 to TRBJ2-2, with D maybe TRBD2 (7 bases). This CDR3 region has 18 residues. CDR1 and CDR2 from the germline V gene are MGHRA and YSYEKL. V lost 3 bases to trimming and J lost 6 bases, with 23 bases between them.

This clonotype was recorded only once. The V call is TRBV24-1, the J call TRBJ2-1; the match to TRBD1 covers 10 bases. V lost 4 bases and J lost 8; bases outside the gene matches: 7. The germline CDR1 and CDR2 sequences are KGHDR and SFDVKD. The CDR3 spans 15 residues. The CDR3 nucleotides are TGTGCCACCAGTGAGTATAGACAGGGGGCGGATGAGCAGTTCTTC. Translation gives CATSEYRQGADEQFF.

This clonotype turned up a few times. The gene calls are TRBV7-2 and TRBJ2-1; D is undetermined. The CDR3 consists of 14 residues. CDR1 is SGHTA, CDR2 FQGNSA, per germline. Deletions cut 5 bases from V and 4 bases from J, with 12 bases between. CDR3 nucleotides: TGTGCCAGCAGCCCTCAAGGCCTATACAATGAGCAGTTCTTC. As protein: CASSPQGLYNEQFF.